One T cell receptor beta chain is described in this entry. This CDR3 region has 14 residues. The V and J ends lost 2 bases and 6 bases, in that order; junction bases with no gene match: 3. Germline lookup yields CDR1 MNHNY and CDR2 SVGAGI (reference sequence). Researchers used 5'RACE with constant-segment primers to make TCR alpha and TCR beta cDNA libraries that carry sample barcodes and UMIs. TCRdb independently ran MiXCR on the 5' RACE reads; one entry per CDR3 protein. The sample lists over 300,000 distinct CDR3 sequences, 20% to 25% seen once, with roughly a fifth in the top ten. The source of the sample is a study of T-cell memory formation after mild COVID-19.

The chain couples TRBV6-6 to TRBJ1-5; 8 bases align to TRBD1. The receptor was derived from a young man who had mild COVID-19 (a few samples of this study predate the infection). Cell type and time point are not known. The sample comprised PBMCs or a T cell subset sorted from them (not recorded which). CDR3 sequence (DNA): TGTGCCAGCAGTTACGGGGACAGGTTTCAGCCCCAGCATTTT. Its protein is CASSYGDRFQPQHF.